This T cell receptor beta chain was sequenced for a study of PD-L1 blockade in urothelial cancer. Whole-study context: Bladder-origin urothelial cancer in males described about 85% of the 29 patients.

TCRdb's copy holds only in-frame clones and misses some; the assay was immunoSEQ multiplex PCR. The sample lists fewer than 60,000 clones; less than 90% were seen once. This sample's time point: pretreatment peripheral blood. Pretreatment sampling and on-treatment sampling together yielded between 1 and 8 samples for each patient. Germline V gives CDR1 SGHTA, CDR2 FQGTGA. The ends lost 5 bases at V and 1 base at J; junction bases unmatched: 4. The CDR3 is made up of 15 amino acids. The clonotype was recovered from a man aged 70 or older with urothelial cancer. The sample here was PBMCs, taken around atezolizumab (anti-PD-L1) treatment. This chain joins TRBV7-3 and TRBJ1-1, with TRBD1 matching 10 bases. CDR3 nucleotides: TGTGCCAGCAGCACGACAGGGGGCGCGAACACTGAAGCTTTCTTT. It specifies CASSTTGGANTEAFF.